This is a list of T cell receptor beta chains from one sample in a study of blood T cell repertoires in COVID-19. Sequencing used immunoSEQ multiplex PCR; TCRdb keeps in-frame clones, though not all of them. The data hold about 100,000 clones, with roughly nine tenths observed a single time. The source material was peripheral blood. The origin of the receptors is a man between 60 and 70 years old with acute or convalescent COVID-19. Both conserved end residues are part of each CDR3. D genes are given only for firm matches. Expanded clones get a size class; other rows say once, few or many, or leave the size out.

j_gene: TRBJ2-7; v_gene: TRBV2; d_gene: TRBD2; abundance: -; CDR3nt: TGTGCCAGCAGTGAATCCTTGCGGGAGTTCCACGAGCAGTACTTC; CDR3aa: CASSESLREFHEQYF
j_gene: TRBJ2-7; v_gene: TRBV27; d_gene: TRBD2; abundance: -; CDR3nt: TGTGCCAGCAGTTTATTAGCGGGAGACCACGAGCAGTACTTC; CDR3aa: CASSLLAGDHEQYF
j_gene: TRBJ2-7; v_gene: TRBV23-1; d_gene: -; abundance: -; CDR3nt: TGCGCCAGCAGTCACGAAGTCCCTTGGAGGACTAGGGGGACACTGGCGGGCGAGCAGTACTTC; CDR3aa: CASSHEVPWRTRGTLAGEQYF
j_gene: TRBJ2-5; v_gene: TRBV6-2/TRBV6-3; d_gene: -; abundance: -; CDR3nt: TGTGCCAGCAGTACCCTAGGGGGAACCCAGTACTTC; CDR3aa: CASSTLGGTQYF
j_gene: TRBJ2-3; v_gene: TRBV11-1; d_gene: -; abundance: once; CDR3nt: TGTGCCAGCAGCTTGGCCACAGATACGCAGTATTTT; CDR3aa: CASSLATDTQYF
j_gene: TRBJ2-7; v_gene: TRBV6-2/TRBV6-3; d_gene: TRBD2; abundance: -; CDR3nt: TGTGCCAGCAGTTACCAAGCGGGAGGGAACGAGCAGTACTTC; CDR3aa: CASSYQAGGNEQYF
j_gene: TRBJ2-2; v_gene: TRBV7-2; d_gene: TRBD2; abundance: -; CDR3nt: TGTGCCAGCAGCCCGGGAGGCCAAACGACCGGGGAGCTGTTTTTT; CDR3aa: CASSPGGQTTGELFF
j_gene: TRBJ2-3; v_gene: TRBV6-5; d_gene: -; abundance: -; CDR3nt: TGTGCCAGCAGCCTCCGGGACACTGATACGCAGTATTTT; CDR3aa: CASSLRDTDTQYF
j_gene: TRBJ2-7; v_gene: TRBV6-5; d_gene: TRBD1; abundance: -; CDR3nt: TGTGCCAGCACTTACTGGACAGGGGGCAGATACGAGCAGTACTTC; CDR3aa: CASTYWTGGRYEQYF
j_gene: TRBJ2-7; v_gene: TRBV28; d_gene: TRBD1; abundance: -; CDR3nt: TGTGCCAGCAGTTTATGGCTGACAGGGTCCTACGAGCAGTACTTC; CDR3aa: CASSLWLTGSYEQYF
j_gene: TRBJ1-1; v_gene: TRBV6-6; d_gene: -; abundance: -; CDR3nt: TGTGCCAGCAGTTACCACCCAGCCCCGGGGGGCACTGAAGCTTTCTTT; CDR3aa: CASSYHPAPGGTEAFF
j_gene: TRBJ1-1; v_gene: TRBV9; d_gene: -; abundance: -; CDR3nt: TGTGCCAGCAGCGTGGCTCCGGACAGCTCGAACACTGAAGCTTTCTTT; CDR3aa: CASSVAPDSSNTEAFF
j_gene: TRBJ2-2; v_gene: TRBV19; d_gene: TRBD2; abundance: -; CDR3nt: TGTGCCAGTAGTATAGCTAGCGGGGTAGGGGAGCTGTTTTTT; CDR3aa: CASSIASGVGELFF
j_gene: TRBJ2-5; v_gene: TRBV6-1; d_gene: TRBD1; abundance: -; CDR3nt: TGTGCCAGCAGTGAGATACAGGGGGCTTGGCAAGAGACCCAGTACTTC; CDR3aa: CASSEIQGAWQETQYF
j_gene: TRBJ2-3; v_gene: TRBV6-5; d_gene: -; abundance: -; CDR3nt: TGTGCCAGCAGTTACCCCCAATCGGGGTACACAGATACGCAGTATTTT; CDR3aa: CASSYPQSGYTDTQYF
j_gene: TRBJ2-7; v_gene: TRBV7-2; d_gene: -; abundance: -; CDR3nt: TGTGCCAGCAGCTCAACACAGGGTTACGAGCAGTACTTC; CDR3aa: CASSSTQGYEQYF
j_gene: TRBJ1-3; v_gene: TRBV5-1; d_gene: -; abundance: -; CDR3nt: TGCGCCAGCAGCCCTTTCAGGGGACGGACTGGAAACACCATATATTTT; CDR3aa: CASSPFRGRTGNTIYF
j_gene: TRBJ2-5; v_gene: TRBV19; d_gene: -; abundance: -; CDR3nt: TGTGCCAGTAGTACCAACGGAGTCCAAGAGACCCAGTACTTC; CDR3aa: CASSTNGVQETQYF
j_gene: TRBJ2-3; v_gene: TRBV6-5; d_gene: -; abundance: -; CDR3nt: TGTGCCAGCACCAAGAGTGGCACAGATACGCAGTATTTT; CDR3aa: CASTKSGTDTQYF
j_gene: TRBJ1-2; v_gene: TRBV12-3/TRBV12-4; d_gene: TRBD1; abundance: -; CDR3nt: TGTGCCAGCAGTTTTGGGACAGGGGTTGGCTACACCTTC; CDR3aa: CASSFGTGVGYTF
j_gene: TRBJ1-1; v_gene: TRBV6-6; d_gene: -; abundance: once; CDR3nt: TGTGCCAGCAGTTATCCACCCAGGGGTTTCGAAGCTTTCTTT; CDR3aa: CASSYPPRGFEAFF
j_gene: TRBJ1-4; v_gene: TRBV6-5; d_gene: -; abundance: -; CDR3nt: TGTGCCAGCAGTTATCTGGGGGGGGGCGAAAAACTGTTTTTT; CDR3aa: CASSYLGGGEKLFF
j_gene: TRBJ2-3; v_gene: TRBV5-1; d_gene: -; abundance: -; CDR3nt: TGCGCCAGCAGCCGTAGTGATCGCACAGATACGCAGTATTTT; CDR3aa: CASSRSDRTDTQYF
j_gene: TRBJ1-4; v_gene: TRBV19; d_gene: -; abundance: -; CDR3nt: TGTGCCAGTACCCACGGGATGAATGAAAAACTGTTTTTT; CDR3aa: CASTHGMNEKLFF
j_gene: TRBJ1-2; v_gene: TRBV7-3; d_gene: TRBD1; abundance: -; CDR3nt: TGTGCCAGCAGCTTATCAGGACAGGGTGGAGGAGGCTACACCTTC; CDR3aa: CASSLSGQGGGGYTF
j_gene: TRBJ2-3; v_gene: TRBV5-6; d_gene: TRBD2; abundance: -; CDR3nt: TGTGCCAGCAGCTTGGTAGGGCTAGCGGGCACAGATACGCAGTATTTT; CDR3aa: CASSLVGLAGTDTQYF
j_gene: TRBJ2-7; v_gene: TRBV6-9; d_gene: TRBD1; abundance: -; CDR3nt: TGTGCCAGCAGTTGGGACAGGGAGGCCTACGAGCAGTACTTC; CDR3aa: CASSWDREAYEQYF
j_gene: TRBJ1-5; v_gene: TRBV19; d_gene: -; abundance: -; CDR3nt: TGTGCCAGTAGTTGGTCTGCGAATCAGCCCCAGCATTTT; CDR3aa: CASSWSANQPQHF
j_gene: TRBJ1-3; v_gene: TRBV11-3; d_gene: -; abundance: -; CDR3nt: TGTGCCAGCCGTTTAAGGGGAACTGGAAACACCATATATTTT; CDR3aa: CASRLRGTGNTIYF
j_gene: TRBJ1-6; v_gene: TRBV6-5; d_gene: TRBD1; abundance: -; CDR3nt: TGTGCCAGCAGTCGACAGGGAAAGGAATCACCCCTCCACTTT; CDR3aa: CASSRQGKESPLHF
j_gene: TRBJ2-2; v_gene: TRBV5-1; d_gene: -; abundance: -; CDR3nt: TGCGCCAGCAGCTTGGCCGTTACCGGGGAGCTGTTTTTT; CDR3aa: CASSLAVTGELFF
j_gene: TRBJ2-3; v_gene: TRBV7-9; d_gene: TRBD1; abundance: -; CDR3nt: TGTGCCAGCAGCTTAGGGGGCGCCGACAGGGGAACAGATACGCAGTATTTT; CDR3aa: CASSLGGADRGTDTQYF
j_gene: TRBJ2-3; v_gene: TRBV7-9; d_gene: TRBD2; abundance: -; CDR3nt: TGTGCCAGCAGCGATCCGTGGGGCGGGAGAAGCACAGATACGCAGTATTTT; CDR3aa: CASSDPWGGRSTDTQYF
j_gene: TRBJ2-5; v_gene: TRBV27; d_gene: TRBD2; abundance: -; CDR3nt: TGTGCCAGCAGTCCGTATCCGCCGGGACTAGCGGGAGTTGAGGAGACCCAGTACTTC; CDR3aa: CASSPYPPGLAGVEETQYF
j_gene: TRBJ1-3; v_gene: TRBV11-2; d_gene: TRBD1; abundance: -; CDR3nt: TGTGCCAGCAGCTTACCTGTCATTACAGGGGGCGCGCGGGGAAACACCATATATTTT; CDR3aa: CASSLPVITGGARGNTIYF
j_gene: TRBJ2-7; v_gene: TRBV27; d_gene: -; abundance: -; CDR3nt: TGTGCCAGCAGTTTATCACGTGGAGGCGAGCAGTACTTC; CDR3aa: CASSLSRGGEQYF
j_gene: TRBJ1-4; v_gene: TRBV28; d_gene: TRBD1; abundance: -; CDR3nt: TGTGCCAGCGCCGGGACAGGGGCGGGTGAAAAACTGTTTTTT; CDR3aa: CASAGTGAGEKLFF
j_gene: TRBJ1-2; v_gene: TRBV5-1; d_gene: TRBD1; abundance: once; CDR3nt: TGCGCCAGCAGCTTGGTGGGACAGGGGGACGGTGGCTACACCTTC; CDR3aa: CASSLVGQGDGGYTF
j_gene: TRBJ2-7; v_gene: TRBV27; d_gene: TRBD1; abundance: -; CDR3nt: TGTGCCAGCAGGACAGGGGGCCGCGAGCAGTACTTC; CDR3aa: CASRTGGREQYF
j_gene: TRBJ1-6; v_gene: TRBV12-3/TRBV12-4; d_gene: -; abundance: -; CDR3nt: TGTGCCAGCAGTTTAAAGGGGAATTCACCCCTCCACTTT; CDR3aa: CASSLKGNSPLHF
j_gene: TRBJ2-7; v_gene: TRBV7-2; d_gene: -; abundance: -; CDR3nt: TGTGCCAGCAGCTTAGGCAGGGAACGGTACGAGCAGTACTTC; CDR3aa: CASSLGRERYEQYF
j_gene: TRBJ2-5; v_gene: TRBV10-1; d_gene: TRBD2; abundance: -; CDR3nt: TGCGCCAGCAGTCCCCAGGGTGGGAGCGGGACCGATGTTGAGACCCAGTACTTC; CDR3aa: CASSPQGGSGTDVETQYF
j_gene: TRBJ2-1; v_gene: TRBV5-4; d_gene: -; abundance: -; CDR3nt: TGTGCCAGCAGCTTGGACAGGAACTCCTACAATGAGCAGTTCTTC; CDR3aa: CASSLDRNSYNEQFF
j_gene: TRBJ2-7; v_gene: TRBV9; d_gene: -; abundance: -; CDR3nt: TGTGCCAGCAGCGCCGCCGGTTCCTACGAGCAGTACTTC; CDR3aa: CASSAAGSYEQYF
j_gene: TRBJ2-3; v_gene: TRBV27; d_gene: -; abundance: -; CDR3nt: TGTGCCAGCAGTTCCTTAGCGGTTACAGATACGCAGTATTTT; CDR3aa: CASSSLAVTDTQYF
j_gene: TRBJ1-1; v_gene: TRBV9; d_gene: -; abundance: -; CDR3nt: TGTGCCAGCAGCGTACTTGAGACGGGAACGGGAGCTTTCTTT; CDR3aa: CASSVLETGTGAFF
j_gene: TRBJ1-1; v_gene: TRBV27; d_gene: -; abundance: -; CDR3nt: TGTGCCAGCAGTTTGTCAGGGAAGGGAACTGAAGCTTTCTTT; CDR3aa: CASSLSGKGTEAFF
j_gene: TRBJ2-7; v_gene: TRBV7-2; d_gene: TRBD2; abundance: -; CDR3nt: TGTGCCAGCAGCGGCCCTAGCGGGAGGACGGCCTACGAGCAGTACTTC; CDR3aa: CASSGPSGRTAYEQYF
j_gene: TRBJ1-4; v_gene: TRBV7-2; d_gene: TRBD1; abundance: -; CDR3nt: TGTGCCAGCAGCTTAGTGGGGCAGGGGGCTACAACTAATGAAAAACTGTTTTTT; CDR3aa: CASSLVGQGATTNEKLFF
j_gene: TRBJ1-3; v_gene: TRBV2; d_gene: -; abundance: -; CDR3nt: TGTGCCAGCACGGGGGAATCTGGAAACACCATATATTTT; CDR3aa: CASTGESGNTIYF
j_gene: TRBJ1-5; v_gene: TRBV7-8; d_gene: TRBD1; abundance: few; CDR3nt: TGTGCCAGCAGCTCCCGGACAGGGGGCGAGGGAGCAGCGAGTCAGCCCCAGCATTTT; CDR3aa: CASSSRTGGEGAASQPQHF
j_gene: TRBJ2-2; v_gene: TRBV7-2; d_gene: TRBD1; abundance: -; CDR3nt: TGTGCCAGCAGCCTGAACAGGGGGAGTGGGTCCGGGGAGCTGTTTTTT; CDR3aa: CASSLNRGSGSGELFF
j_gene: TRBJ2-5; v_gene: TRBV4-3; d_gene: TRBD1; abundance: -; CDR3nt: TGCGCCAGCAGCCAAGATGGGACAGGGGGAGAGACCCAGTACTTC; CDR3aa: CASSQDGTGGETQYF